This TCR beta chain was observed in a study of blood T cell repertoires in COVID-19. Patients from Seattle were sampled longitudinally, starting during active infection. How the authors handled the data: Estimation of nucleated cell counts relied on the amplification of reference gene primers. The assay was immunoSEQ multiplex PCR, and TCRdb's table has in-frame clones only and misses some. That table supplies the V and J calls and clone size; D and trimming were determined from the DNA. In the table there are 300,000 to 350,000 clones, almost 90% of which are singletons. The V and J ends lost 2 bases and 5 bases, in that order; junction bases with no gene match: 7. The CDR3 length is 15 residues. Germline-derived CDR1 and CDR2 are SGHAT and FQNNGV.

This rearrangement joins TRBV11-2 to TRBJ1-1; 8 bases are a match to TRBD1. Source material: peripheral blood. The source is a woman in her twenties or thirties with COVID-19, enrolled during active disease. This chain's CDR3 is CASSLRQDRATEAFF. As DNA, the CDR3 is TGTGCCAGCAGCTTAAGACAGGACAGGGCGACTGAAGCTTTCTTT. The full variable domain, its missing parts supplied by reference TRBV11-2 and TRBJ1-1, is EAGVAQSPRYKIIEKRQSVAFWCNPISGHATLYWYQQILGQGPKLLIQFQNNGVVDDSQLPKDRFSAERLKGVDSTLKIQPAKLEDSAVYLCASSLRQDRATEAFFGQGTRLTVV.